The rows below give T cell receptor beta chains drawn from one sample of a study of early T cells in non-severe SARS-CoV-2 infection. MiXCR was run by TCRdb on the 5' RACE reads, yielding one entry per CDR3 protein. The sample consists of some 46,000 distinct CDR3 sequences, around 6.3% of them appearing once. Here the sequenced sample was whole blood, taken at baseline. These receptors were obtained from an adult who was a healthcare worker with PCR-confirmed SARS-CoV-2 infection or an uninfected control (not recorded which). Both conserved end residues are part of each CDR3. D genes are given only for firm matches. Size values are once, few and many counts, or a class for expanded clones, and some rows have none.

J	length	V	D	size	CDR3	DNA
TRBJ2-3	16	TRBV7-9	.	many	CASSPFIGGGGDTQYF	TGTGCCAGCAGCCCATTCATCGGGGGTGGCGGAGATACGCAGTATTTT
TRBJ2-5	14	TRBV5-1	.	.	CASSFRGGQETQYF	TGCGCCAGCAGCTTCCGAGGCGGCCAAGAGACCCAGTACTTC
TRBJ2-7	15	TRBV4-3	.	.	CASSLDSGARYEQYF	TGCGCCAGCAGCCTTGACTCCGGGGCGAGGTACGAGCAGTACTTC
TRBJ2-1	13	TRBV12-3/TRBV12-4	.	.	CASSHQGRNEQFF	TGTGCCAGCAGCCACCAGGGACGGAATGAGCAGTTCTTC
TRBJ2-1	15	TRBV20-1	TRBD1	.	CSATTGQGVSNEQFF	TGCAGTGCTACGACAGGACAGGGAGTAAGCAATGAGCAGTTCTTC
TRBJ2-7	15	TRBV2	TRBD1	many	CASKGTEISSYEQYF	TGTGCCAGCAAGGGGACAGAGATAAGTTCCTACGAGCAGTACTTC
TRBJ2-5	11	TRBV2	.	many	CASSPAETQYF	TGTGCCAGCAGTCCCGCCGAGACCCAGTACTTC
TRBJ1-1	12	TRBV20-1	.	many	CSARPGNTEAFF	TGCAGTGCTAGGCCGGGGAACACTGAAGCTTTCTTT
TRBJ2-3	14	TRBV4-3	.	many	CASSQSLFTDTQYF	TGCGCCAGCAGCCAAAGTCTGTTCACAGATACGCAGTATTTT
TRBJ2-1	14	TRBV7-7	TRBD2	few	CASSLSGGWNEQFF	TGTGCTAGCAGCTTAAGCGGGGGGTGGAATGAGCAGTTCTTC
TRBJ2-1	15	TRBV28	.	many	CASSLWYSVDGEQFF	TGTGCCAGCAGTTTATGGTACAGCGTAGACGGTGAGCAGTTCTTC
TRBJ2-7	13	TRBV6-2/TRBV6-3	.	many	CASSSFGLGEQYF	TGTGCCAGCAGTTCCTTCGGCCTTGGTGAGCAGTACTTC
TRBJ1-1	11	TRBV5-8	TRBD1	.	CASSRTGQAFF	TGTGCCAGCAGCAGGACAGGCCAGGCTTTCTTT
TRBJ1-1	12	TRBV7-9	.	.	CASTLQESEAFF	TGTGCCAGCACCTTACAGGAGTCTGAAGCTTTCTTT
TRBJ1-2	13	TRBV7-8	TRBD1	many	CASSRQGIYGYTF	TGTGCCAGCAGTCGACAGGGGATCTATGGCTACACCTTC
TRBJ1-6	14	TRBV20-1	.	.	CSARARELNSPLHF	TGCAGTGCTAGGGCCAGAGAACTTAATTCACCCCTCCACTTT
TRBJ2-1	11	TRBV7-9	.	.	CASSAHNEQFF	TGTGCCAGCAGCGCCCACAATGAGCAGTTCTTC
TRBJ1-1	13	TRBV4-1	.	few	CASSHPGSTEAFF	TGCGCCAGCAGCCACCCGGGATCCACTGAAGCTTTCTTT
TRBJ2-1	16	TRBV7-2	TRBD2	few	CASSSPLAGGPNEQFF	TGTGCCAGCAGCTCCCCCCTAGCGGGGGGGCCTAATGAGCAGTTCTTC